What follows are 26 T cell receptor beta chains derived from one specimen sequenced in a study of blood T cell repertoires in COVID-19. Here immunoSEQ multiplex PCR was the method, and the copy in TCRdb shows in-frame clones only, minus some. The repertoire holds roughly 350,000 clones, with approximately 87% as singletons. The sequenced sample consisted of peripheral blood. These receptors all stem from a woman aged 25 to 39 with COVID-19, enrolled during active disease.

The chain recombines TRBV9 with TRBJ2-1, with 8 bases aligning to TRBD2. In germline, CDR1 is SGDLS, CDR2 YYNGEE. Losses at the gene ends were 0 bases for V and 5 bases for J; bases not matched to a gene: 7. CDR3 length: 16 amino acids. CDR3 sequence: CASSVGTGGPNNEQFF. CDR3 nucleotides: TGTGCCAGCAGCGTAGGGACGGGAGGGCCCAACAATGAGCAGTTCTTC. The whole variable domain, remainder taken from reference TRBV9 and TRBJ2-1, is DSGVTQTPKHLITATGQRVTLRCSPRSGDLSVYWYQQSLDQGLQFLIQYYNGEERAKGNILERFSAQQFPDLHSELNLSSLELGDSALYFCASSVGTGGPNNEQFFGPGTRLTVL.

The chain combines TRBV24-1 with TRBJ2-3; D possibly corresponds to TRBD2 (5 bases). V dropped 3 bases and J dropped 1 base, with 10 bases sitting between them. CDR3 length: 15 residues. Germline-derived CDR1 and CDR2 are KGHDR and SFDVKD. The CDR3 loop reads CATSDPSGGTDTQYF. DNA of the CDR3: TGTGCCACCAGTGATCCAAGCGGAGGCACAGATACGCAGTATTTT.

This clone was seen only a few times. The gene calls are TRBV4-1 and TRBJ1-5; perhaps TRBD1 as D (5 bases). The germline V and J ends were trimmed by 0 bases and 2 bases, with 14 bases remaining between them. Germline V gives CDR1 MGHRA, CDR2 YSYEKL. This CDR3 has 17 amino acids. CDR3 residues: CASSQERGGLGNQPQHF. In DNA, the CDR3 is TGCGCCAGCAGCCAAGAACGGGGGGGTTTGGGCAATCAGCCCCAGCATTTT.

The chain uses TRBV2 and TRBJ1-5; D is ambiguous. CDR1 and CDR2 (germline): SNHLY, FYNNEI. This CDR3 has 13 amino acids. With 2 bases removed from V and 2 bases from J, the gap between germline ends came to 4 bases. CDR3 coding DNA: TGTGCCAGCAGTGAACTTGGCAATCAGCCCCAGCATTTT. Amino acids: CASSELGNQPQHF.

The chain links TRBV7-2 to TRBJ2-2; 9 bases map to TRBD2. Germline CDR1 and CDR2: SGHTA and FQGNSA. Trimming took 2 bases from V and 5 from J; bases not matched to a gene: 6. The CDR3 loop spans 16 amino acids. The DNA for the CDR3 is TGTGCCAGCAGCTTATCGACTAGCGGACTGACCGGGGAGCTGTTTTTT. It codes for CASSLSTSGLTGELFF.

This sequence joins TRBV7-8 and TRBJ2-7; D perhaps matches TRBD2 (6 bases). This CDR3 spans 16 amino acids. The germline gives CDR1 SGHVS, CDR2 FQNEAQ. V lost 4 bases and J lost 6, with 22 bases in between. As DNA, the CDR3 is TGTGCCAGCAGCTCCTTTAATTGGGACTCTCAACCCGAGCAGTACTTC. Protein: CASSSFNWDSQPEQYF.

The chain joins TRBV5-1 to TRBJ1-2; possibly TRBD1 for D (5 bases). The germline CDR1 and CDR2 sequences are SGHRS and YFSETQ. The germline V and J ends were trimmed by 1 base and 2 bases, with 21 bases remaining between them. The CDR3 consists of 18 residues. CDR3 residues: CASSLFLQGSPANYGYTF. Here the CDR3 DNA reads TGCGCCAGCAGCTTGTTTTTGCAGGGTTCTCCCGCGAACTATGGCTACACCTTC.

V gene TRBV15 combines with J gene TRBJ2-1, with D tentatively TRBD2 (5 bases). Deletions cut 4 bases from V and 8 bases from J, with 12 bases between. Germline-derived CDR1 and CDR2 are LNHNV and YYDKDF (reference sequence). CDR3 length: 13 residues. CDR3 DNA: TGTGCCACCAGCACCAGGATCGGGGATGAGCAGTTCTTC. This sequence encodes CATSTRIGDEQFF. Full variable domain (remainder filled in from reference TRBV15 and TRBJ2-1): DAMVIQNPRYQVTQFGKPVTLSCSQTLNHNVMYWYQQKSSQAPKLLFHYYDKDFNNEADTPDNFQSRRPNTSFCFLDIRSPGLGDTAMYLCATSTRIGDEQFFGPGTRLTVL.

The chain is built from TRBV15 and TRBJ2-7, with D perhaps matching TRBD2 (5 bases). Germline V gene sequence: CDR1 LNHNV, CDR2 YYDKDF (reference sequence). V lost 8 bases and J 3 bases, leaving 17 bases between the germline ends. The CDR3 consists of 14 residues. CDR3 amino acids: CATAIRPGDYEQYF. CDR3 sequence (DNA): TGTGCCACCGCTATACGGCCCGGGGACTACGAGCAGTACTTC.

The chain carries TRBV6-4 and TRBJ1-4; 10 bases are a match to TRBD1. Germline lookup yields CDR1 MRHNA and CDR2 SNTAGT. The CDR3 length is 14 residues. V lost 4 bases and J lost 8; bases outside the gene matches: 4. The CDR3 region is CASSVDRGAEKLFF. The CDR3 coding sequence is TGTGCCAGCAGTGTGGACAGGGGGGCCGAAAAACTGTTTTTT.

This clone has just one count. V is TRBV5-5 and J is TRBJ2-7; 10 positions agree with TRBD1. CDR1 and CDR2 (germline): SGHKS, YYEKEE (reference sequence). CDR3 size: 19 residues. The ends lost 0 bases at V and 1 base at J; junction bases unmatched: 13. The CDR3 sequence is CASSLVWRQGASNSYEQYF. Written as DNA, the CDR3 is TGTGCCAGCAGCTTGGTTTGGAGACAGGGGGCGAGTAATTCCTACGAGCAGTACTTC.

V usage is TRBV4-1 and J usage is TRBJ2-7, with D possibly matching TRBD1 (5 bases). Germline-derived CDR1 and CDR2 are MGHRA and YSYEKL. Trimming cost V 5 bases and J 2 bases, with 7 bases left between them. This CDR3 has 12 residues. This CDR3 reads CASSGATYEQYF. In nucleotides, the CDR3 is TGCGCCAGCAGCGGGGCGACCTACGAGCAGTACTTC.

The chain combines TRBV4-3 with TRBJ1-3, with a possible D match to TRBD1 (6 bases). This CDR3 is 15 amino acids long. V gave up 1 base and J gave up 0 bases, with 7 bases separating them. The V gene's germline CDR1 is LGHNA and CDR2 YSLEER. The CDR3 loop reads CASSQGTASGNTIYF. The DNA of the CDR3 is TGCGCCAGCAGCCAAGGGACAGCCTCTGGAAACACCATATATTTT.

This chain connects TRBV7-2 to TRBJ2-7; 8 bases are shared with TRBD2. V lost 1 base, J lost 6 bases, and 2 bases stayed unmatched. Germline CDR1 reads SGHTA; CDR2 reads FQGNSA. CDR3 length: 13 residues. Written as DNA, the CDR3 is TGTGCCAGCAGCTTAGTGGCGGGAGGCGAGCAGTACTTC. The encoded protein is CASSLVAGGEQYF.

J is TRBJ2-2 and V is TRBV30; D might be TRBD2 (5 bases). Trimming took off 0 bases at V and 9 bases at J, with 14 bases between the two ends. CDR3 length equals 14 residues. CDR1 is GTSNPN, CDR2 SVGIG, per germline (reference sequence). The CDR3 here is CAWSVLASGRELFF. The CDR3 DNA is TGTGCCTGGAGTGTACTGGCCAGCGGTCGGGAGCTGTTTTTT.

This chain's CDR3 is CASTIGRVGANVLTF. The CDR3 DNA reads as TGTGCCAGCACCATAGGGAGGGTCGGGGCCAACGTCCTGACTTTC. The V call is TRBV7-2, the J call TRBJ2-6; 7 bases agree with TRBD2. Germline V gene sequence: CDR1 SGHTA, CDR2 FQGNSA. V shed 7 bases, J shed 4 bases, and the junction held 7 bases outside the gene matches. This CDR3 is built from 15 residues.

This clone has only one observation. The V and J genes are TRBV6-6 and TRBJ2-7; 9 positions agree with TRBD1. Looked up from germline, CDR1 is MNHNY and CDR2 is SVGAGI (reference sequence). The V segment lost 3 bases and the J segment 1 base; nucleotides outside the gene matches: 7. The CDR3 extends over 16 amino acids. The CDR3 DNA sequence: TGTGCCAGCAGTTATTACCCGGGACAGGGATCCTACGAGCAGTACTTC. Amino acids: CASSYYPGQGSYEQYF.

The chain links TRBV18 to TRBJ1-6; D is unclear. The germline gives CDR1 KGHSH, CDR2 LQKENI. The V end was cut by 3 bases, the J end by 10 bases, with 10 bases between. The CDR3 consists of 13 residues. In DNA form, the CDR3 reads TGTGCCAGCTCACCGCAGAGGGTATCACCCCTCCACTTT. Translation gives CASSPQRVSPLHF.

This chain uses TRBV28 with TRBJ2-4; 7 bases fit TRBD1. This CDR3 has 15 amino acids. V gave up 7 bases and J gave up 7 bases; unmatched junction bases: 13. From germline, CDR1 is MDHEN and CDR2 SYDVKM. The CDR3 nucleotides are TGTGCCAGCACCAGACCGAACAGGGGCAGGAACATTCAGTACTTC. Residues: CASTRPNRGRNIQYF. Supplemented by reference TRBV28 and TRBJ2-4, the full variable domain reads DVKVTQSSRYLVKRTGEKVFLECVQDMDHENMFWYRQDPGLGLRLIYFSYDVKMKEKGDIPEGYSVSREKKERFSLILESASTNQTSMYLCASTRPNRGRNIQYFGAGTRLSVL.

The sample holds many counts of this clone. The rearrangement uses TRBV15 and TRBJ2-7, with 9 bases that match TRBD1. Germline assignment: CDR1 LNHNV and CDR2 YYDKDF (reference sequence). This CDR3 contains 14 residues. V dropped 5 bases and J dropped 4; count of bases not matched to a gene: 6. The CDR3 DNA follows: TGTGCCACCAGCCCGGACAGGGGACTTTACGAGCAGTACTTC. This gives the protein CATSPDRGLYEQYF. The full variable domain, in which reference TRBV15 and TRBJ2-7 provide the parts outside the CDR3, is DAMVIQNPRYQVTQFGKPVTLSCSQTLNHNVMYWYQQKSSQAPKLLFHYYDKDFNNEADTPDNFQSRRPNTSFCFLDIRSPGLGDTAMYLCATSPDRGLYEQYFGPGTRLTVT.

CDR3 sequence (DNA): TGTGCCAGCAGCGAACTAGCTCCAGATACGCAGTATTTT. Its translation: CASSELAPDTQYF. This rearrangement joins TRBV13 to TRBJ2-3, with a possible D match to TRBD2 (6 bases). The CDR3 is 13 amino acids. The germline gives CDR1 PRHDT, CDR2 FYEKMQ (reference sequence). Trimming stripped 5 bases from V and 4 bases from J, with 10 bases between.

This rearrangement joins TRBV30 to TRBJ2-1; weak D call: TRBD2 (5 bases). Per germline, CDR1 GTSNPN and CDR2 SVGIG (reference sequence). V was shortened by 3 bases and J by 5 bases, with 11 bases between the two germline ends. The length of the CDR3 is 13 residues. CDR3 DNA: TGTGCCTGGAGCGTTGGACTCGACAATGAGCAGTTCTTC. Amino acids: CAWSVGLDNEQFF.

The chain joins TRBV18 to TRBJ2-7; perhaps TRBD1 as D (6 bases). This CDR3 contains 13 residues. Between the trimmed V and J ends, which lost 1 base and 5 bases, there was a span of 9 bases. Per the germline V gene, CDR1 is KGHSH and CDR2 is LQKENI. The CDR3 region has the DNA TGTGCCAGCTCACCACTTGAGGGGGACGAGCAGTACTTC. Its protein product is CASSPLEGDEQYF.

The V gene is TRBV30, the J gene TRBJ1-1; the D gene is possibly TRBD1 (5 bases). The CDR3 is made up of 16 amino acids. Trimming took 2 bases from V and 5 from J, leaving 21 bases between them. In germline, CDR1 is GTSNPN, CDR2 SVGIG (reference sequence). Here the CDR3 DNA reads TGTGCCTGGAGTCCACCGAGATTTAGGGGCAGGACTGAAGCTTTCTTT. Its translation is CAWSPPRFRGRTEAFF.

The chain combines TRBV5-1 with TRBJ2-2; D is unclear. This CDR3 comprises 14 residues. CDR1 is SGHRS, CDR2 YFSETQ, per germline. Trimming removed 1 base at V and 2 bases at J, with 6 bases between. The CDR3 protein is CASSLPPNTGELFF. The DNA for the CDR3 is TGCGCCAGCAGCTTGCCCCCAAACACCGGGGAGCTGTTTTTT. Full variable domain (missing parts from reference TRBV5-1 and TRBJ2-2): KAGVTQTPRYLIKTRGQQVTLSCSPISGHRSVSWYQQTPGQGLQFLFEYFSETQRNKGNFPGRFSGRQFSNSRSEMNVSTLELGDSALYLCASSLPPNTGELFFGEGSRLTVL.

This chain uses TRBV7-2 with TRBJ2-5; possibly TRBD2 for D (7 bases). CDR1 is SGHTA and CDR2 is FQGNSA in the germline V gene. The CDR3 is made up of 15 amino acids. Trimming cost V 0 bases and J 5 bases, with 13 bases left between them. CDR3: CASSLAEGGRETQYF. The CDR3 region has the DNA TGTGCCAGCAGCTTAGCGGAGGGGGGGAGGGAGACCCAGTACTTC.